Given below is one T cell receptor beta chain in context. The antigen remains unidentified. The data were obtained in a study of beta chain features in type 1 diabetes. Background on the study: Across every sample, around 100,000,000 sorted cells were examined in total.

Whole-study results and caveats: In every one of the four CD4+ subsets, TCRB CDR3s were moderately but significantly shorter in Type 1 diabetes patients. Shorter templates might be favored by PCR, and equally so in patients and in controls.

Expressed TCRB transcripts were sequenced because the isolated RNA had all been reverse transcribed beforehand. TCRdb's table, derived via immunoSEQ multiplex PCR, lists solely in-frame clones and lacks some. The table lists some 350,000 clones, roughly a tenth of them singletons. The length of the CDR3 is 14 residues. The germline gives CDR1 MNHNY, CDR2 SVGAGI (reference sequence). V dropped 7 bases and J dropped 5 bases, with 15 bases sitting between them. The sequencing sample was made of central memory CD4+ T cells from blood. The chain joins TRBV6-6 to TRBJ2-1; TRBD2 might be the D (6 bases). This sequence was found in a man in his thirties or forties with type 1 diabetes. CDR3 region: CASTGSGHNNEQFF. CDR3 bases: TGTGCCAGCACTGGAAGCGGGCACAACAATGAGCAGTTCTTC.